The clone carrying this T cell receptor beta chain was seen a few times. The target antigen is unknown. The data originate from a study of human T cells and chemical hapten exposure. Study context: Patients additionally received therapeutic doses of diphenylcyclopropenone on the scalp once a week, and this continued throughout the roughly 25-week study.

In the source study's methods: A typical sample had 95,638 TCRs, with roughly 23,224 to 690,600 overall. TCRdb analysed the RACE reads with MiXCR anew, one entry per CDR3 protein. The V and J calls shown here were made by TCRdb, not taken from the authors' results. Here the sample spans about 120,000 distinct CDR3 sequences, approximately 12% being singletons. The germline V gene encodes CDR1 MNHEY and CDR2 SVGEGT. Trimming cost V 6 bases and J 8 bases, with 16 bases left between them. This CDR3 spans 14 amino acids. Study-level findings and limits: It was expanded TCRs that formed significantly more large CDR3 similarity clusters than controls did.

Noted time point: pre-sensitization, week 0. Treatment defined: therapeutic diphenylcyclopropenone sensitization with weekly scalp DPC. This receptor was identified in a young woman with alopecia areata. Some clones in this sample may be carry-over from other donors' samples. The sample was whole blood, taken in connection with sensitization to the hapten diphenylcyclopropenone (DPC). The chain is built from TRBV6-2 or TRBV6-3 and TRBJ1-4; TRBD1 might be the D (6 bases). As DNA, the CDR3 is TGTGCCAGCAGATACGGGCAGGGGACCGAAAAACTGTTTTTT. Amino acid sequence: CASRYGQGTEKLFF.